The clone carrying this T cell receptor beta chain showed up just a few times. Its antigen remains unknown. Germline assignment: CDR1 SGHNT and CDR2 YYREEE (reference sequence). V was clipped by 3 bases and J by 4 bases; unmatched bases: 5. The length of the CDR3 is 14 residues. These data belong to a study of T cell repertoires in cytomegalovirus infection. Turning to the study itself: The study used recently identified HLA-C-restricted and well-studied HLA-B-restricted CMV epitopes. It was the public TCR beta signatures that indicated both CMV infection and matching HLA type.

TCRdb processed the reads anew with MiXCR; each CDR3 protein has one entry. The data hold 700,000 to 900,000 distinct CDR3 sequences, with around 29% observed a single time. This receptor was obtained from a human donor in good health (CMV status not recorded). Some clones in this sample may be carry-over from other donors' samples. Specimen: cultured CD8+ T cells from PBMCs, collected from culture after CMV antigen stimulation. The chain employs TRBV5-4 and TRBJ2-7; 9 bases map to TRBD1. The CDR3 DNA follows: TGTGCCAGCAGCTCCTGGGACAGGGTGTACGAGCAGTACTTC. It encodes CASSSWDRVYEQYF.